This T cell receptor beta chain was identified during a study of CD8 T cells in Susac syndrome. Study-wide background: When their blood was taken, patients with Susac syndrome were therapy-naive, taking corticosteroids, or taking intravenous immunoglobulin alone. Study results and caveats: Repertoires of Susac syndrome CD4+ T cells lacked clonal expansion.

About this clonotype itself: Its antigen is not identified.

RNA in amounts of 0.5 to 1 ug was reverse transcribed with random hexamers. TCRdb re-analysed the immunoSEQ multiplex PCR reads in MiXCR, keeping a single row per CDR3 protein. The table has 150,000 to 200,000 distinct CDR3 sequences, approximately 94% seen once. TCR beta sequencing covered blood CD8+ and CD4+ T cells. The diagnostic criteria for definite or probable disease, as recently defined, were met by the patients with Susac syndrome. V dropped 6 bases and J dropped 5; count of bases not matched to a gene: 4. Germline CDR1 is SQVTM and CDR2 is ANQGSEA. The CDR3 totals 11 residues. This chain joins TRBV29-1 and TRBJ2-7, with 7 bases identical to TRBD1. Sequenced input: CD4+ T cells from PBMCs. This receptor was identified in a human donor with Susac syndrome. This CDR3 reads CSVGQVDEQYF. In DNA, the CDR3 is TGCAGCGTCGGACAGGTAGACGAGCAGTACTTC.